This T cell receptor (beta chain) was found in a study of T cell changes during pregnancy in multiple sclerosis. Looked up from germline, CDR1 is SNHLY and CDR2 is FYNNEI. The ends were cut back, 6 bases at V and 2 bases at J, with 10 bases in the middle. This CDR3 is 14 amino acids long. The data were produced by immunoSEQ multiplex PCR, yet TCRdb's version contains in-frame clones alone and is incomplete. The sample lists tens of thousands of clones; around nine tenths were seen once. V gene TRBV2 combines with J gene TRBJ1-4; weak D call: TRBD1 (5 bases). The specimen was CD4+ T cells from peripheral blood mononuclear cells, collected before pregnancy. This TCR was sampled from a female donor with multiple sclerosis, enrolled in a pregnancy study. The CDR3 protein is CASRLQATNEKLFF. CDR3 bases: TGTGCCAGCAGATTACAGGCGACTAATGAAAAACTGTTTTTT.